The 5 T cell receptor beta chains in this list originate from one sample, sequenced in a study of cytomegalovirus exposure and HLA in healthy donors. Primers for the PCR totalled 60 Vbeta and 13 Jbeta. The protocol was immunoSEQ multiplex PCR, while the TCRdb copy is restricted to in-frame clones and leaves out a portion. The sample gives about 98,000 clones, roughly two thirds of which show up once; over 2% is in the top ten. The sample was PBMCs. All receptors derive from a man aged 50-59 years in good health and CMV-seronegative.

This clone was observed a handful of times. This chain joins TRBV19 and TRBJ2-7; D not resolved. The CDR3 extends over 14 amino acids. Trimming stripped 3 bases from V and 0 bases from J, with 9 bases between. Germline lookup yields CDR1 LNHDA and CDR2 SQIVND (reference sequence). The CDR3 coding sequence is TGTGCCAGTAGTATCGGTAGTAACTCCTACGAGCAGTACTTC. Translated, it gives CASSIGSNSYEQYF.

V is TRBV27 and J is TRBJ1-6, with 7 bases matching TRBD1. The CDR3 contains 14 residues. Germline CDR1 and CDR2: MNHEY and SMNVEV (reference sequence). J gave up 10 bases and V 3 bases, and 6 bases lay outside the gene matches. The CDR3 sequence is CASSFRQGYSPLHF. The CDR3 DNA follows: TGTGCCAGCAGTTTCCGACAGGGTTACTCACCCCTCCACTTT.

Only a few counts were recorded for this clone. The chain links TRBV4-2 to TRBJ2-5; TRBD2 aligns across 14 bases. The V gene's germline CDR1 is LGHNA and CDR2 YNFKEQ. The CDR3 extends over 18 amino acids. J gave up 5 bases and V 4 bases, and 12 bases lay outside the gene matches. CDR3 nucleotide sequence: TGTGCCAGCAGCCTCGAAAGGACTAGCGGGGGGCTCGGGGAGACCCAGTACTTC. This gives the protein CASSLERTSGGLGETQYF.

In DNA form, the CDR3 reads TGCGCCAGCAGCTGGAATAGCGGGAGCCGAGAGACCCAGTACTTC. Its protein product is CASSWNSGSRETQYF. The chain recombines TRBV5-1 with TRBJ2-5; TRBD2 matches 9 bases. Trimming removed 3 bases from V and 4 bases from J; junction bases left unmatched: 7. Germline CDR1 and CDR2: SGHRS and YFSETQ. The CDR3 totals 15 residues.

This rearrangement joins TRBV28 to TRBJ2-6; TRBD2 aligns across 16 bases. Germline V gene lookup returns CDR1 MDHEN and CDR2 SYDVKM. V gave up 8 bases and J gave up 2 bases; unmatched junction bases: 6. This CDR3 spans 18 amino acids. DNA of the CDR3: TGTGCCAGCGAAGGGACTAGCGGGAGGGCCACTGGGGCCAACGTCCTGACTTTC. As protein: CASEGTSGRATGANVLTF.